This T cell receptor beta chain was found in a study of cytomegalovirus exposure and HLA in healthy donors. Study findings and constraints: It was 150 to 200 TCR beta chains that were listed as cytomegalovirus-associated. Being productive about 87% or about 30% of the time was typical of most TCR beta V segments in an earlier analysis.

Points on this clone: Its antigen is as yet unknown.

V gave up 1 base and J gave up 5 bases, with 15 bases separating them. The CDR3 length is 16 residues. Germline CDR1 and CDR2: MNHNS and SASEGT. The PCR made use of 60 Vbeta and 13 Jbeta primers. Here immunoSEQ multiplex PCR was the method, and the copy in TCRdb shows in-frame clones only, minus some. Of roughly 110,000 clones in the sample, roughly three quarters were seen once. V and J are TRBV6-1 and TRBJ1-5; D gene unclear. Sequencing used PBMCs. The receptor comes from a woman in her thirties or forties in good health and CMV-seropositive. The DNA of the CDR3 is TGTGCCAGCAGTGAAGGAATAGGGAGATTATATCAGCCCCAGCATTTT. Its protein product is CASSEGIGRLYQPQHF.